The 9 T cell receptor beta chains below come from one sample, sequenced in a study of blood T cells in healthy people across ages. PCR was performed a second time for about 7 to 12 cycles using a sample-barcoded 5' primer and a J-beta primer mix. TCRdb independently ran MiXCR on the 5' RACE reads; one entry per CDR3 protein. The repertoire holds around 800,000 distinct CDR3 sequences, around half seen once, with around 40% in the top ten. Source material: blood. All receptors derive from a man at least 80 years old in good health.

This rearrangement joins TRBV20-1 to TRBJ2-7; 10 bases align to TRBD1. The CDR3 has 19 residues. With 0 bases clipped from V and 9 bases from J, the junction kept 23 bases outside the gene matches. Looked up from germline, CDR1 is DFQATT and CDR2 is SNEGSKA (reference sequence). The CDR3 region has the DNA TGCAGTGCTAGAGATTTGGGCGCGCCAGGGACAGGGGCCTACAATGGGCAGTACTTC. This sequence encodes CSARDLGAPGTGAYNGQYF.

The chain links TRBV18 to TRBJ1-2; D not certain. V shed 0 bases and J shed 5 bases, with 10 bases lying between them. Germline assignment: CDR1 KGHSH and CDR2 LQKENI. CDR3 size: 14 residues. The CDR3 DNA reads TGTGCCAGCTCACCACCGGGGAGGGATTATGGCTACACCTTC. It yields the protein CASSPPGRDYGYTF.

The CDR3 nucleotides read TGCGCCAGCAGCCCATCGAGAGGTCCCAATCAGCCCCAGCATTTT. Protein: CASSPSRGPNQPQHF. The chain joins TRBV4-1 to TRBJ1-5, with D unclear. V lost 4 bases and J lost 3, with 13 bases in between. The CDR3 length is 15 residues. Germline assignment: CDR1 MGHRA and CDR2 YSYEKL.

This chain connects TRBV29-1 to TRBJ2-1; weak D call: TRBD2 (7 bases). This CDR3 has 18 residues. V was cut by 7 bases and J by 7 bases, with 32 bases left in between. CDR1 SQVTM and CDR2 ANQGSEA come from the germline V gene. The CDR3 DNA sequence: TGCAGCGGTGAGGGAGGTCTAGCGGCTGAGGGGGTCTATAATGAGCAGTTCTTC. As protein: CSGEGGLAAEGVYNEQFF.

This chain connects TRBV21-1 to TRBJ2-5; the table's D call TRBD1 went unverified against the DNA. TRBV21-1 is a documented pseudogene. There are 15 residues in the CDR3. CDR3 residues: CANSRPGTDQETQYF. CDR3 DNA: TGTGCCAACAGCAGACCCGGGACAGATCAAGAGACCCAGTACTTC.

This clonotype was seen a single time. The chain uses TRBV5-1 and TRBJ2-3; 13 positions match TRBD2. CDR3 length: 14 amino acids. V trimming: 7 bases; J trimming: 4 bases; junction bases outside the gene matches: 3. CDR1 and CDR2 (germline): SGHRS, YFSETQ. The CDR3 protein is CASATSGRSDTQYF. CDR3 nucleotides: TGCGCCAGCGCGACTAGCGGGAGGTCAGATACGCAGTATTTT.

This clonotype has a handful of counts. The gene calls are TRBV5-1 and TRBJ2-5, with D possibly matching TRBD1 (6 bases). The CDR3 spans 15 residues. Germline loops: CDR1 SGHRS, CDR2 YFSETQ. V lost 4 bases, J lost 2 bases, and 15 bases lay in between. CDR3 DNA sequence: TGCGCCAGCAGCCGCAGAGGGGGAGCGCAAGAGACCCAGTACTTC. Residues: CASSRRGGAQETQYF.

The chain links TRBV7-2 to TRBJ1-2; 9 positions agree with TRBD1. The CDR3 has 14 residues. Germline loops: CDR1 SGHTA, CDR2 FQGNSA. Losses at the gene ends were 5 bases for V and 8 bases for J; bases not matched to a gene: 9. The CDR3 sequence is CASSANRGRGGYTF. The CDR3 region has the DNA TGTGCCAGCAGCGCAAACAGGGGGCGCGGGGGCTACACCTTC.

This chain links TRBV7-2 with TRBJ2-5, with 14 bases matching TRBD2. Germline V gene sequence: CDR1 SGHTA, CDR2 FQGNSA. The CDR3 runs to 16 residues. Trimming removed 5 bases from V and 5 bases from J; junction bases left unmatched: 7. CDR3 nucleotide sequence: TGTACCAGCAGCCCCGGACTAGCGGGAGGATGGGAGACCCAGTACTTC. It specifies CTSSPGLAGGWETQYF.